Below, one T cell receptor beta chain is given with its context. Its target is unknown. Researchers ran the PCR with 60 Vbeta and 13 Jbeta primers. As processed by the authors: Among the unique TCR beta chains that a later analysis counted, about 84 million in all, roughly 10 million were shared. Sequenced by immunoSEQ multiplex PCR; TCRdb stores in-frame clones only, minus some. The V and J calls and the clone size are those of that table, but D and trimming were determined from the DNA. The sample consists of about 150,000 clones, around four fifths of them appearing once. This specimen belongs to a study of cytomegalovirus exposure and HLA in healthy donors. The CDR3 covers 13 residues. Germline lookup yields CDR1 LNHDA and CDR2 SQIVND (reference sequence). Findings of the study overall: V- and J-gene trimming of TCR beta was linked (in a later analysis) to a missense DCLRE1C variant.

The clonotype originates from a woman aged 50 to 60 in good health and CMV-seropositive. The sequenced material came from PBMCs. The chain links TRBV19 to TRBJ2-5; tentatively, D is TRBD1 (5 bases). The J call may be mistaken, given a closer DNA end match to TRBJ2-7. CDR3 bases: TGTGCCAGTAGATTGGACACCTCCTACGAGCAGTACTTC. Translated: CASRLDTSYEQYF.